Presented here are 30 T cell receptor beta chains from one specimen sequenced in a study of blood T cell repertoires in COVID-19. TCRdb keeps only in-frame clones here, not all; method: immunoSEQ multiplex PCR. The table includes about 120,000 clones, around 91% detected once. Sequenced material: peripheral blood. Receptors were obtained from a woman aged 55-75 years with COVID-19, enrolled during active disease.

The chain couples TRBV11-2 to TRBJ1-2; D unresolved. Germline CDR1 reads SGHAT; CDR2 reads FQNNGV. The ends were cut back, 1 base at V and 3 bases at J, with 3 bases in the middle. This CDR3 is built from 12 residues. The CDR3 reads CASSLADYGYTF. The CDR3 nucleotides read TGTGCCAGCAGCTTAGCCGACTATGGCTACACCTTC.

This clone was picked up one time. The rearrangement joins TRBV9 to TRBJ2-7, with D maybe TRBD2 (5 bases). CDR3 length equals 15 residues. Trimming cost V 4 bases and J 2 bases, with 16 bases left between them. Germline values: CDR1 SGDLS, CDR2 YYNGEE. The CDR3 nucleotides read TGTGCCAGCAGCATTAGCGAGGCACCTACCTACGAGCAGTACTTC. This sequence encodes CASSISEAPTYEQYF.

The chain employs TRBV4-2 and TRBJ2-3; possibly TRBD2 for D (6 bases). The CDR3 is made up of 15 amino acids. In germline, CDR1 is LGHNA, CDR2 YNFKEQ. Trimming shortened V by 0 bases and J by 3 bases, and 10 bases separated the two germline ends. CDR3 protein: CASSQDGGRTDTQYF. The CDR3 nucleotides are TGTGCCAGCAGCCAAGATGGAGGGAGGACAGATACGCAGTATTTT.

The chain combines TRBV7-9 with TRBJ2-7, with a possible D match to TRBD2 (5 bases). The CDR3 loop spans 16 amino acids. V gave up 1 base and J gave up 3 bases, with 16 bases separating them. Germline CDR1 reads SEHNR; CDR2 reads FQNEAQ (reference sequence). The CDR3 loop is CASSLVSSFRDYEQYF. CDR3 DNA sequence: TGTGCCAGCAGCTTAGTTTCGTCGTTTCGGGACTACGAGCAGTACTTC. The whole variable domain, remainder taken from reference TRBV7-9 and TRBJ2-7, is DTGVSQNPRHKITKRGQNVTFRCDPISEHNRLYWYRQTLGQGPEFLTYFQNEAQLEKSRLLSDRFSAERPKGSFSTLEIQRTEQGDSAMYLCASSLVSSFRDYEQYFGPGTRLTVT.

The J gene is TRBJ1-3, the V gene TRBV10-3; 10 bases line up with TRBD1. The CDR3 covers 16 residues. CDR1 is ENHRY, CDR2 SYGVKD, per germline. With 3 bases clipped from V and 2 bases from J, the junction kept 4 bases outside the gene matches. The CDR3 protein is CAISDPDRGPGNTIYF. CDR3 nucleotide sequence: TGTGCCATCAGTGACCCCGACAGGGGGCCTGGAAACACCATATATTTT.

The CDR3, as DNA: TGTGCCAGCAGTTCCCAGACAGGGGGAAACAATCAGCCCCAGCATTTT. Translated, it gives CASSSQTGGNNQPQHF. The chain has TRBV6-2 or TRBV6-3 and TRBJ1-5, with 9 bases aligning to TRBD1. The germline CDR1 and CDR2 sequences are MNHEY and SVGEGT. V lost 4 bases and J lost 3; bases outside the gene matches: 7. The length of the CDR3 is 16 residues.

The genes are TRBV3-1 (or the pseudogene TRBV3-2) and TRBJ2-1; 8 bases match TRBD2. Germline lookup yields CDR1 LGHDT and CDR2 YNNKEL (reference sequence). Trimming removed 2 bases from V and 8 bases from J; junction bases left unmatched: 8. The CDR3 length is 15 residues. CDR3 residues: CASSQKGLDNDEQFF. CDR3 nucleotides: TGTGCCAGCAGCCAAAAGGGACTAGATAACGATGAGCAGTTCTTC.

This clone was seen only a few times. The chain uses TRBV3-1 (or the pseudogene TRBV3-2) and TRBJ1-2, with a possible D match to TRBD1 (5 bases). This CDR3 contains 17 residues. Germline loops: CDR1 LGHDT, CDR2 YNNKEL (reference sequence). V was trimmed by 2 bases and J by 3 bases, leaving 19 bases between them. The CDR3 region has the DNA TGTGCCAGCAGCCAAACGGACCCCCCGGGGGGTGACTATGGCTACACCTTC. It translates to CASSQTDPPGGDYGYTF.

The chain carries TRBV7-2 and TRBJ2-2, with TRBD1 matching 7 bases. The trim removed 1 base at V and 5 bases at J, leaving 4 bases unmatched. Per the germline V gene, CDR1 is SGHTA and CDR2 is FQGNSA. There are 15 residues in the CDR3. CDR3 protein: CASSLEGAYTGELFF. The CDR3 nucleotides read TGTGCCAGCAGCTTAGAGGGGGCATATACCGGGGAGCTGTTTTTT.

The rearrangement uses TRBV11-1 and TRBJ2-3; 7 bases match TRBD1. Germline-derived CDR1 and CDR2 are SGHAT and FQDESV (reference sequence). This CDR3 has 14 residues. The junction had 2 bases not matched to a gene; V was cut back by 5 bases and J by 0 bases. The CDR3 coding sequence is TGTGCCAGCAGCAAGGACAGGAGCACAGATACGCAGTATTTT. Translating gives CASSKDRSTDTQYF. The full variable domain, completed using reference TRBV11-1 and TRBJ2-3, is EAEVAQSPRYKITEKSQAVAFWCDPISGHATLYWYRQILGQGPELLVQFQDESVVDDSQLPKDRFSAERLKGVDSTLKIQPAELGDSAMYLCASSKDRSTDTQYFGPGTRLTVL.

The V gene is TRBV19, the J gene TRBJ1-2; D call uncertain. Germline CDR1 is LNHDA and CDR2 is SQIVND (reference sequence). Trimming removed 5 bases from V and 2 bases from J, with 3 bases in between. CDR3 length: 11 amino acids. The CDR3 spells CASSPNYGYTF. In DNA form, the CDR3 reads TGTGCCAGTAGTCCAAACTATGGCTACACCTTC.

This sequence joins TRBV30 and TRBJ1-4; D ambiguous. Germline loops: CDR1 GTSNPN, CDR2 SVGIG (reference sequence). The CDR3 consists of 13 residues. Trimming cost V 0 bases and J 4 bases, with 6 bases left between them. This CDR3 reads CAWSVGSNEKLFF. CDR3 DNA: TGTGCCTGGAGTGTAGGGAGTAATGAAAAACTGTTTTTT.

The table lists this clone with a count of one. The chain combines TRBV11-2 with TRBJ2-1; D remains unclear. CDR1 and CDR2 (germline): SGHAT, FQNNGV. V was shortened by 5 bases and J by 10 bases, with 15 bases between the two germline ends. The CDR3 is 13 residues long. The chain's CDR3 is CASSHSLSEEQFF. The CDR3 DNA reads TGTGCCAGCAGCCACTCCCTCTCCGAAGAGCAGTTCTTC.

The chain links TRBV7-3 to TRBJ2-5, with D possibly TRBD1 on 6 matching bases. With 6 bases removed from V and 1 base from J, the gap between germline ends came to 15 bases. Per the germline V gene, CDR1 is SGHTA and CDR2 is FQGTGA. The CDR3 extends over 15 amino acids. The CDR3 nucleotides read TGTGCCAGCAGTGCGGGTGGGACAAGCCAAGAGACCCAGTACTTC. Its protein product is CASSAGGTSQETQYF.

The chain employs TRBV19 and TRBJ2-3; D call uncertain. Germline assignment: CDR1 LNHDA and CDR2 SQIVND (reference sequence). The CDR3 loop spans 14 amino acids. Trimming left V 7 bases short and J 1 base short, with 12 bases between. The CDR3 region is CASTPRLGTDTQYF. The CDR3 DNA follows: TGTGCCAGTACGCCCAGACTCGGCACAGATACGCAGTATTTT.

The chain combines TRBV2 with TRBJ2-1; 10 bases are a match to TRBD1. The CDR3 covers 15 residues. Germline V lookup: CDR1 SNHLY, CDR2 FYNNEI. V lost 7 bases to trimming and J lost 4 bases; unmatched junction nucleotides: 7. CDR3 in DNA: TGTGCCAGCACCCAACGACAGGGGGCTTACAATGAGCAGTTCTTC. It codes for CASTQRQGAYNEQFF.

The CDR3 region is CASSTTPTEAFF. In DNA form, the CDR3 reads TGTGCCAGCAGTACTACTCCGACTGAAGCTTTCTTT. V is TRBV6-5 and J is TRBJ1-1; D gene unclear. CDR1 and CDR2 (germline): MNHEY, SVGAGI. Trimming took 5 bases from V and 5 from J, leaving 9 bases between them. The CDR3 runs to 12 residues.

The V gene is TRBV30, the J gene TRBJ1-2, with D possibly TRBD1 on 5 matching bases. Germline CDR1 GTSNPN, CDR2 SVGIG (reference sequence). The CDR3 length is 12 residues. The V end lost 7 bases, the J end lost 8 bases, and 17 bases lay between the germline ends. Here the CDR3 reads CAFLPGGGGYTF. Written as DNA, the CDR3 is TGTGCCTTTCTCCCTGGGGGAGGCGGCTACACCTTC.

This chain joins TRBV19 and TRBJ2-2; 12 bases fit TRBD2. Trimming took 1 base from V and 6 from J; bases not matched to a gene: 0. Germline values: CDR1 LNHDA, CDR2 SQIVND (reference sequence). The CDR3 extends over 15 amino acids. CDR3 DNA sequence: TGTGCCAGTAGTATAGCTAGCGGGGGGGCCGGGGAGCTGTTTTTT. Translated: CASSIASGGAGELFF. The variable domain in full, completed from reference TRBV19 and TRBJ2-2, reads DGGITQSPKYLFRKEGQNVTLSCEQNLNHDAMYWYRQDPGQGLRLIYYSQIVNDFQKGDIAEGYSVSREKKESFPLTVTSAQKNPTAFYLCASSIASGGAGELFFGEGSRLTVL.

This clone has just one count. The chain uses TRBV5-1 and TRBJ2-7, with TRBD1 matching over 8 bases. Trimming cost V 8 bases and J 1 base; bases outside gene matches: 2. The CDR3 spans 12 residues. Germline-derived CDR1 and CDR2 are SGHRS and YFSETQ. Here the CDR3 DNA reads TGCGCCAGTGGGACAGGTTCCTACGAGCAGTACTTC. Amino acid sequence: CASGTGSYEQYF.

The rearrangement uses TRBV5-1 and TRBJ2-7, with D tentatively TRBD1 (6 bases). The CDR3 is 13 amino acids. The V gene's germline CDR1 is SGHRS and CDR2 YFSETQ. The germline V and J ends were trimmed by 0 bases and 4 bases, with 8 bases remaining between them. The CDR3 DNA reads TGCGCCAGCAGCTTGGGAGGGACATACGAGCAGTACTTC. This codes for CASSLGGTYEQYF.

The V call is TRBV19, the J call TRBJ2-7, with D possibly matching TRBD2 (5 bases). This CDR3 is 13 amino acids long. The germline CDR1 and CDR2 sequences are LNHDA and SQIVND (reference sequence). Trimming took off 8 bases at V and 6 bases at J, with 17 bases between the two ends. DNA of the CDR3: TGTGCCAGTGGATGGTTGCAAGGAGGCGAGCAGTACTTC. This codes for CASGWLQGGEQYF.

J is TRBJ1-5 and V is TRBV10-1; D might be TRBD1 (5 bases). V was trimmed by 3 bases and J by 5 bases, leaving 11 bases between them. CDR3 size: 14 residues. The germline V gene has CDR1 WNHNN and CDR2 SYGVQD (reference sequence). CDR3 nucleotides: TGCGCCAGCAGTGACCCCAGGGAACATCAGCCCCAGCATTTT. Translating it yields CASSDPREHQPQHF.

The genes are TRBV6-5 and TRBJ1-5; D unresolved. Germline-derived CDR1 and CDR2 are MNHEY and SVGAGI. The germline V and J ends were trimmed by 10 bases and 6 bases, with 19 bases remaining between them. The CDR3 covers 14 residues. In nucleotides, the CDR3 is TGTGCCATCTCTGCAAGCTTCGGGGTTCAGCCCCAGCATTTT. Its protein is CAISASFGVQPQHF.

The genes are TRBV20-1 and TRBJ1-5, with D tentatively TRBD1 (6 bases). CDR1 and CDR2 from the germline V gene are DFQATT and SNEGSKA (reference sequence). The CDR3 length is 17 residues. Trimming shortened V by 3 bases and J by 5 bases, and 23 bases separated the two germline ends. This chain's CDR3 is CSASTKQGTRPDQPQHF. CDR3 sequence (DNA): TGCAGTGCTAGTACTAAACAGGGAACAAGGCCGGATCAGCCCCAGCATTTT.

V usage is TRBV24-1 and J usage is TRBJ1-2; D gene unclear. The CDR3 extends over 14 amino acids. Germline V gene data show CDR1 as KGHDR and CDR2 as SFDVKD. Deletions cut 12 bases from V and 8 bases from J, with 24 bases between. The DNA for the CDR3 is TGTGCCCCTAAGAAGAGGGATCCGGCCCCCGGCTACACCTTC. It encodes CAPKKRDPAPGYTF.

V gene TRBV7-2 combines with J gene TRBJ1-2; 11 nucleotides align to TRBD1. CDR1 and CDR2 from the germline V gene are SGHTA and FQGNSA. This CDR3 has 16 residues. Trimming removed 4 bases from V and 3 bases from J; junction bases left unmatched: 7. In DNA form, the CDR3 reads TGTGCCAGCAGCTCCGGTGGACAGGGGGCCTACTATGGCTACACCTTC. It encodes CASSSGGQGAYYGYTF.

The J gene is TRBJ1-6, the V gene TRBV27; perhaps TRBD1 as D (5 bases). Germline V gene sequence: CDR1 MNHEY, CDR2 SMNVEV (reference sequence). The CDR3 totals 18 residues. Trimming left V 2 bases short and J 4 bases short, with 18 bases between. CDR3 in DNA: TGTGCCAGCAGTTTAATTGCCAGGGCCAAAGGATATAATTCACCCCTCCACTTT. The encoded protein is CASSLIARAKGYNSPLHF.

This clone was seen just once. The chain joins TRBV7-3 to TRBJ2-3, with TRBD2 as a possible D gene (7 bases). Germline CDR1 reads SGHTA; CDR2 reads FQGTGA. The CDR3 length is 16 residues. Trimming stripped 4 bases from V and 5 bases from J, with 19 bases between. The CDR3 sequence: CASSYGGSGTLDTQYF. In nucleotides, the CDR3 is TGTGCCAGCAGCTACGGGGGGTCCGGGACACTAGATACGCAGTATTTT.

The chain recombines TRBV24-1 with TRBJ2-5; 7 nucleotides agree with TRBD1. The germline V gene encodes CDR1 KGHDR and CDR2 SFDVKD. The CDR3 length is 15 residues. Losses at the gene ends were 3 bases for V and 1 base for J; bases not matched to a gene: 4. DNA of the CDR3: TGTGCCACCAGTGATCCTCGGGACAGCCAAGAGACCCAGTACTTC. Its translation is CATSDPRDSQETQYF.